This T cell receptor beta chain was captured in a study of CD8+ T cells in alopecia areata. RNA extraction and reverse transcription yielded cDNA as sequencing template. Produced via immunoSEQ multiplex PCR; TCRdb's table is partial and in-frame only. The sample lists approximately 180,000 clones, less than 70% occurring once. This clone was detected only a few times. Indicated treatment: oral pan-JAK inhibitor, 5-10 mg twice daily. Investigators sorted PBMCs to obtain both CD4+ and CD8+ T cells. The germline V and J ends were trimmed by 4 bases and 12 bases, with 12 bases remaining between them. The CDR3 runs 11 residues. In germline, CDR1 is LNHDA, CDR2 SQIVND (reference sequence).

Sample: CD8+ T cells sorted from blood, taken at week 24, from a patient treated with tofacitinib. This chain uses TRBV19 with TRBJ1-1; a weak D match, TRBD1 (6 bases). The TCR originated in a human donor with alopecia areata. The CDR3, as DNA: TGTGCCAGTAGTAGGGGGGCGAAACCTTTCTTT. Encoded protein: CASSRGAKPFF.